This T cell receptor beta chain is drawn from a study of blood T cell repertoires in COVID-19. On the study more broadly: T cells, B-cell-depleted T cells, or PBMCs provided the cDNA or gDNA that served as material.

Original data processing: Reference gene primer amplification gave estimated nucleated cell counts. The method was immunoSEQ multiplex PCR; TCRdb's version includes in-frame clones alone and lacks a portion of them. That table supplies the V and J calls and clone size; D and trimming were determined from the DNA. The sample holds about 370,000 clones, 89% seen once. The count of this clone is one. The CDR3 contains 14 residues. The ends were cut back, 2 bases at V and 3 bases at J, with 10 bases in the middle. CDR1 MDHEN and CDR2 SYDVKM come from the germline V gene. The rearrangement joins TRBV28 to TRBJ1-2; D is possibly TRBD1 (5 bases). This clonotype originated in a woman in her 30s with COVID-19, enrolled during active disease. The material sequenced was peripheral blood. CDR3 in amino acids: CASSLGASHYGYTF. As DNA, the CDR3 is TGTGCCAGCAGTTTAGGGGCCAGCCACTATGGCTACACCTTC.